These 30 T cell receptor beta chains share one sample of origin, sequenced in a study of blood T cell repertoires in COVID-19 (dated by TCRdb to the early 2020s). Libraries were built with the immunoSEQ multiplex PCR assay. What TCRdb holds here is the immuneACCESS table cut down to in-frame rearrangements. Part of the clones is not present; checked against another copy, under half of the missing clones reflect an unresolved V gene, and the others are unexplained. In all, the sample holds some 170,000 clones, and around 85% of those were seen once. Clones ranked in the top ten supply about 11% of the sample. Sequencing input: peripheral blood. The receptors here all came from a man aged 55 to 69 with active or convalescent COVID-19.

In DNA, the CDR3 is TGCGCCAGCAGCCCGGGTGGCCTCTCCTCCGGCGAGCAGTACTTC. Protein: CASSPGGLSSGEQYF. The chain employs TRBV5-1 and TRBJ2-7, with unresolved D. Germline lookup yields CDR1 SGHRS and CDR2 YFSETQ. Trimming cost V 4 bases and J 6 bases, with 20 bases left between them. The CDR3 extends over 15 amino acids.

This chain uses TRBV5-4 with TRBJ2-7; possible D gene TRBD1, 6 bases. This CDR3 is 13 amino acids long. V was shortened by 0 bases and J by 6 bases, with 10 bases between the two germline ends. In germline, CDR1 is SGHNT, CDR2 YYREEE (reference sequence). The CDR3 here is CASSLAAGAEQYF. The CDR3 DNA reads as TGTGCCAGCAGCTTGGCGGCAGGGGCCGAGCAGTACTTC.

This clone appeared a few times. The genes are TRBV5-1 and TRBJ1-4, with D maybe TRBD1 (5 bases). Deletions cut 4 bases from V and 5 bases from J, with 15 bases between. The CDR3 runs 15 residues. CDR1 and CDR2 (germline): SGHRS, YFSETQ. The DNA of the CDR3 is TGCGCCAGCAGCGCCCCAGATAGGGGCAATGAAAAACTGTTTTTT. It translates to CASSAPDRGNEKLFF.

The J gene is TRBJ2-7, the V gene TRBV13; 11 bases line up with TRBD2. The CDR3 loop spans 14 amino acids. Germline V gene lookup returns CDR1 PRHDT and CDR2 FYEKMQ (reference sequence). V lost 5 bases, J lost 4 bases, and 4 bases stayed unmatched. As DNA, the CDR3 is TGTGCCAGCAGCCCAACTAGCGGGAGTTACGAGCAGTACTTC. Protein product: CASSPTSGSYEQYF.

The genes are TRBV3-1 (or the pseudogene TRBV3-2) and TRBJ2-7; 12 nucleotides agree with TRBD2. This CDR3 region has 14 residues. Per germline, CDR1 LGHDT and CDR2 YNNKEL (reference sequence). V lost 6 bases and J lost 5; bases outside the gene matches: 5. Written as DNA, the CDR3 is TGTGCCAGCAGGACTAGCGGGAGTCTCAACGAGCAGTACTTC. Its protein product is CASRTSGSLNEQYF.

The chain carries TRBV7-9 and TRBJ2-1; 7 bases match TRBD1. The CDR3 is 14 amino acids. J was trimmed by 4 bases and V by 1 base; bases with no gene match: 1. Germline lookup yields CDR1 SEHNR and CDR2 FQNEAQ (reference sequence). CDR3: CASSLGGQYNEQFF. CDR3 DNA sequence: TGTGCCAGCAGCTTAGGGGGACAGTACAATGAGCAGTTCTTC.

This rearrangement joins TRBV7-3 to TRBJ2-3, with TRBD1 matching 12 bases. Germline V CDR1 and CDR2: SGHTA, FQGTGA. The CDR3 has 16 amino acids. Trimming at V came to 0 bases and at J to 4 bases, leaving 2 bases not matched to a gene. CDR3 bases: TGTGCCAGCAGCTTAACGGGGACAGGGGGCGCAGATACGCAGTATTTT. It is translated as CASSLTGTGGADTQYF. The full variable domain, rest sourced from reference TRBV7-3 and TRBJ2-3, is GAGVSQTPSNKVTEKGKYVELRCDPISGHTALYWYRQSLGQGPEFLIYFQGTGAADDSGLPNDRFFAVRPEGSVSTLKIQRTERGDSAVYLCASSLTGTGGADTQYFGPGTRLTVL.

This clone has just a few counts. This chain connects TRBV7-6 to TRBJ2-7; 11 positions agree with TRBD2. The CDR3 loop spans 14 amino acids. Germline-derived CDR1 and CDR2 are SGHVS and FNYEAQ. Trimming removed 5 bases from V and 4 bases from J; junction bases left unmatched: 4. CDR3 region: CASSPRLAGYEQYF. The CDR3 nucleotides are TGTGCCAGCAGCCCTAGACTAGCGGGGTACGAGCAGTACTTC.

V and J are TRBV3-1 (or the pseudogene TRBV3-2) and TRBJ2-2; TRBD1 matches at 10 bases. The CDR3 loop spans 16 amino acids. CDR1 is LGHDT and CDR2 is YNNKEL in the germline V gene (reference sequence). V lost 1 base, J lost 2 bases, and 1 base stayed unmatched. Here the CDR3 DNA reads TGTGCCAGCAGCCAAGGGGACAGGGGTAACACCGGGGAGCTGTTTTTT. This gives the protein CASSQGDRGNTGELFF.

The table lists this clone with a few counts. DNA for the CDR3: TGTGCCAGCAGCCAGGGTGGCACTGAAGCTTTCTTT. Translated, it gives CASSQGGTEAFF. The chain is built from TRBV2 and TRBJ1-1; a possible D gene is TRBD1 (5 bases). The germline V gene encodes CDR1 SNHLY and CDR2 FYNNEI. V lost 6 bases to trimming and J lost 4 bases, with 9 bases between them. This CDR3 is 12 amino acids long.

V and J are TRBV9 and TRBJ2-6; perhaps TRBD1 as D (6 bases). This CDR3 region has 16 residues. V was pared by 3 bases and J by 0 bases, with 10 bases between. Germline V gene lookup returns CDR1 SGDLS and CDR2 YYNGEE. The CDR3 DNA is TGTGCCAGCAGCGCGAGACAGGCCTCTGGGGCCAACGTCCTGACTTTC. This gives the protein CASSARQASGANVLTF.

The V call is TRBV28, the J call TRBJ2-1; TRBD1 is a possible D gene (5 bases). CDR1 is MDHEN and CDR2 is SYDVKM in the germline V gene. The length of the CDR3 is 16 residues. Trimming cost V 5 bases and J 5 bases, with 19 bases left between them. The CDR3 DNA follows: TGTGCCAGCAGTCCCGGCGGCGTTATGGGGCACAATGAGCAGTTCTTC. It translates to CASSPGGVMGHNEQFF.

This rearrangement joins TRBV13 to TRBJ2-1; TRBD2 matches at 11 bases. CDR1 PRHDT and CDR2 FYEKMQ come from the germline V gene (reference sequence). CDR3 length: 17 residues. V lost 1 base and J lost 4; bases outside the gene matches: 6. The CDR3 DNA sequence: TGTGCCAGCAGCTTAGTCGCTAGCGGGGGGCGATACAATGAGCAGTTCTTC. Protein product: CASSLVASGGRYNEQFF.

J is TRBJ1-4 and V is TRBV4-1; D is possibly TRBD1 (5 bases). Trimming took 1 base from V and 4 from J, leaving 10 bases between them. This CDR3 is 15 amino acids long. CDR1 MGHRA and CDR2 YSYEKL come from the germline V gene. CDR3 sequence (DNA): TGCGCCAGCAGCCAAGCGGGGGGTTATAATGAAAAACTGTTTTTT. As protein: CASSQAGGYNEKLFF.

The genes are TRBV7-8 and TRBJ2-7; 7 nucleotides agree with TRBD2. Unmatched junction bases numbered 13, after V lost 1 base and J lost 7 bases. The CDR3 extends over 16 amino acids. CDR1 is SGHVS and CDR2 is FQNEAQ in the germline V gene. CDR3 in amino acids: CASSLGLADPAREQYF. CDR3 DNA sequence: TGTGCCAGCAGCTTAGGGCTAGCGGACCCGGCGCGGGAGCAGTACTTC.

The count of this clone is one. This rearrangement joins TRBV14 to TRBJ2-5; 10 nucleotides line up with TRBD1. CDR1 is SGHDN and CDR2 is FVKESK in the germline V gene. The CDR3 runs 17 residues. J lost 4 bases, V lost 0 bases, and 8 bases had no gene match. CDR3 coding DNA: TGTGCCAGCAGCCAAGATTCAAGACAGGGGGCGCGAGAGACCCAGTACTTC. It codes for CASSQDSRQGARETQYF.

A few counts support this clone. The CDR3 DNA reads TGTGCCAGCAGCCCCGCGTCAATTACTAATGAAAAACTGTTTTTT. It yields the protein CASSPASITNEKLFF. The chain employs TRBV28 and TRBJ1-4; no clear D. The length of the CDR3 is 15 residues. Germline assignment: CDR1 MDHEN and CDR2 SYDVKM. V dropped 6 bases and J dropped 2 bases, with 13 bases sitting between them.

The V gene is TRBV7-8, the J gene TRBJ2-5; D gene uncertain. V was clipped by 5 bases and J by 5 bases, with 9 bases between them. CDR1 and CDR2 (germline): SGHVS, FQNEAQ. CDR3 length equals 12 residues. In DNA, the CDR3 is TGTGCCAGCAGCCAGAACCGGGAGACCCAGTACTTC. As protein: CASSQNRETQYF.

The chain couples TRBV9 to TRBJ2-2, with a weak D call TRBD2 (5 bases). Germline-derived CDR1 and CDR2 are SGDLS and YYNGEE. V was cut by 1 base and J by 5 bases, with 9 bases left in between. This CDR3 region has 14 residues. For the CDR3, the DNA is TGTGCCAGCAGCGTATGGTCGGGGACCGGGGAGCTGTTTTTT. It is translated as CASSVWSGTGELFF.

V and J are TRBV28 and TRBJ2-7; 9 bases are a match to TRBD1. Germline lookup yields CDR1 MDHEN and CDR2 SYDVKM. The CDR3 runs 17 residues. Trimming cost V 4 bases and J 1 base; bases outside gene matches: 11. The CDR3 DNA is TGTGCCAGCAGTTCAACCGGGACAGGGCCCAATTCCTACGAGCAGTACTTC. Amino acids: CASSSTGTGPNSYEQYF.

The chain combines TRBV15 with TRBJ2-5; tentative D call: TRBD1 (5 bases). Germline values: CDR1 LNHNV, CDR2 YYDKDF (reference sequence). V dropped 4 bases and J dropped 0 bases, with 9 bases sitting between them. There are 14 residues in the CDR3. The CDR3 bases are TGTGCCACCAGCAAAAGACAGAACCAAGAGACCCAGTACTTC. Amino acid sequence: CATSKRQNQETQYF. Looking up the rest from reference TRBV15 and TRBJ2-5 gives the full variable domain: DAMVIQNPRYQVTQFGKPVTLSCSQTLNHNVMYWYQQKSSQAPKLLFHYYDKDFNNEADTPDNFQSRRPNTSFCFLDIRSPGLGDTAMYLCATSKRQNQETQYFGPGTRLLVL.

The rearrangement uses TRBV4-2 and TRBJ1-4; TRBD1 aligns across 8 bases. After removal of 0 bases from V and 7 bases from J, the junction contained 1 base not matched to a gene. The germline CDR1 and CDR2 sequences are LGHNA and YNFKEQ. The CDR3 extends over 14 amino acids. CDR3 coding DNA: TGTGCCAGCAGCCAAGACAGGGGGCGTGAAAAACTGTTTTTT. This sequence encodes CASSQDRGREKLFF.

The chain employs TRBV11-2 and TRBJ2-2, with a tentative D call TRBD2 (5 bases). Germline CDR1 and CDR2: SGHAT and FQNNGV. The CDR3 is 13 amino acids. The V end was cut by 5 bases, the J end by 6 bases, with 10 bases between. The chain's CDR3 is CASSPQRAGELFF. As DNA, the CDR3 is TGTGCCAGCAGCCCTCAGAGGGCCGGGGAGCTGTTTTTT.

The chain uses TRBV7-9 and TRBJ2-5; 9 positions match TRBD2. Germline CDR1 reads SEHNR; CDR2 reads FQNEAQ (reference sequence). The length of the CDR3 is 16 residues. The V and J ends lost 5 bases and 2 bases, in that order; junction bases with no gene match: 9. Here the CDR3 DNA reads TGTGCCAGCAGCAGAGGCGGAGCGGGGGGTCAAGAGACCCAGTACTTC. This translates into CASSRGGAGGQETQYF.

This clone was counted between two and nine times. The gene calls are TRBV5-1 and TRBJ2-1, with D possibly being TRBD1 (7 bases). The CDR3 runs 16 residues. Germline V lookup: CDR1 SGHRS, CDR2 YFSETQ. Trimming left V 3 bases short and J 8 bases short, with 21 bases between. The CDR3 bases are TGCGCCAGCAGCTCCCTCCCTGCAGGGGGGACGGATGAGCAGTTCTTC. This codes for CASSSLPAGGTDEQFF.

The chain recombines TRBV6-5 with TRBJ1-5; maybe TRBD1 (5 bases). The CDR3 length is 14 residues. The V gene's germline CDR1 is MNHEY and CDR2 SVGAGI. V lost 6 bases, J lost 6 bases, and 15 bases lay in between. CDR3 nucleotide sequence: TGTGCCAGCAGCTTGGGGCGGACGGCTCAGCCCCAGCATTTT. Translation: CASSLGRTAQPQHF.

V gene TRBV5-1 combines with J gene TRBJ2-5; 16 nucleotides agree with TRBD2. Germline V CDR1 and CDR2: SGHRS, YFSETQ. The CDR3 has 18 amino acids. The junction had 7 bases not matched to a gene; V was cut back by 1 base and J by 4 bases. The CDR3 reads CASSLTGLAGGPGETQYF. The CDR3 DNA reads TGCGCCAGCAGCTTGACGGGACTAGCGGGGGGGCCGGGAGAGACCCAGTACTTC.

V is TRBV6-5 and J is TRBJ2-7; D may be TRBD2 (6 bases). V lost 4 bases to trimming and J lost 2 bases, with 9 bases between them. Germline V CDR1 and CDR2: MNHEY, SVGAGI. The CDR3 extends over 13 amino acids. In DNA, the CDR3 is TGTGCCAGCAGTTCGGGGGAGGCCTACGAGCAGTACTTC. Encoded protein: CASSSGEAYEQYF.

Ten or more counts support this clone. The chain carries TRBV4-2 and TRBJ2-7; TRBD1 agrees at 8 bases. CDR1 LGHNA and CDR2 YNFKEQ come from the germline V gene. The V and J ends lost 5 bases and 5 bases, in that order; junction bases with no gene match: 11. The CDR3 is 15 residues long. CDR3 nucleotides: TGTGCCAGCAGCTATGTGACAGGGGATCGCCACGAGCAGTACTTC. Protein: CASSYVTGDRHEQYF.

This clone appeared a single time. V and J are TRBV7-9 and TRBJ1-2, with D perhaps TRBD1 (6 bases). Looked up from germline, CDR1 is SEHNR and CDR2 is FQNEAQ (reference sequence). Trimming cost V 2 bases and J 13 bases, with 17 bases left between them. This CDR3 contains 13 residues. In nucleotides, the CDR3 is TGTGCCAGCAGCTTATTGGTACCAGGGGATATCACCTTC. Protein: CASSLLVPGDITF.